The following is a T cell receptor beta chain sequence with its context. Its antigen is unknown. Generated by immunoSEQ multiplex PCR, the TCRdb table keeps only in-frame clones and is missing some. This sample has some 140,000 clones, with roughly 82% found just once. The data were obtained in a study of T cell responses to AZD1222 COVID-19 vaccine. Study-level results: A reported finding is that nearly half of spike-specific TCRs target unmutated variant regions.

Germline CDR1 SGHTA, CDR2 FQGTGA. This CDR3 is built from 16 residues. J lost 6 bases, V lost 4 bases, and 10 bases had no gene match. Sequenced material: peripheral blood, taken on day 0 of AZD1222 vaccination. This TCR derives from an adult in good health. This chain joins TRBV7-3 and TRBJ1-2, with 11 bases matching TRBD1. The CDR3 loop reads CASSSVGQGVSNGYTF. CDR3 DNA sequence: TGTGCCAGCAGCTCCGTGGGACAGGGGGTCTCAAATGGCTACACCTTC.